The 22 T cell receptor beta chains below all came from one sample that was sequenced in a study of T cell repertoires in cytomegalovirus infection. Using its own MiXCR run on the reads, TCRdb lists one record per CDR3 protein. This table holds approximately 250,000 distinct CDR3 sequences, 6.5% found once. Input material: PBMCs. Receptors originate from a human donor in good health (CMV status not recorded). Some clones in this sample may be carry-over from other donors' samples.

This clonotype was recorded at least ten times. The J gene is TRBJ1-2, the V gene TRBV7-2; maybe TRBD1 (5 bases). Trimming shortened V by 5 bases and J by 5 bases, and 15 bases separated the two germline ends. The CDR3 loop spans 14 amino acids. From germline, CDR1 is SGHTA and CDR2 FQGNSA. The CDR3 loop is CASSVGDGRYGYTF. In DNA, the CDR3 is TGTGCCAGCAGCGTTGGGGACGGCCGTTATGGCTACACCTTC.

At least ten counts were recorded for this clonotype. This chain joins TRBV2 and TRBJ2-1; maybe TRBD1 (5 bases). Germline values: CDR1 SNHLY, CDR2 FYNNEI. The CDR3 is 13 residues long. The ends were cut back, 6 bases at V and 11 bases at J, with 17 bases in the middle. CDR3 in amino acids: CASRGWGQQKQFF. The CDR3 nucleotides are TGTGCCAGCAGGGGGTGGGGCCAGCAGAAGCAGTTCTTC.

The chain recombines TRBV29-1 with TRBJ2-5, with a possible D match to TRBD1 (5 bases). CDR3 length equals 11 residues. Germline-derived CDR1 and CDR2 are SQVTM and ANQGSEA. Between the trimmed V and J ends, which lost 4 bases and 5 bases, there was a span of 8 bases. DNA of the CDR3: TGCAGCGTTGGGGGCCGGGAGACCCAGTACTTC. It yields the protein CSVGGRETQYF.

There are many counts of this clonotype. This chain links TRBV20-1 with TRBJ2-3; TRBD2 matches 7 bases. This CDR3 has 14 amino acids. The V and J ends lost 3 bases and 2 bases, in that order; junction bases with no gene match: 5. The germline V gene has CDR1 DFQATT and CDR2 SNEGSKA (reference sequence). Here the CDR3 DNA reads TGCAGTGCTAGCCAGCGGGGCGTCACAGATACGCAGTATTTT. It specifies CSASQRGVTDTQYF.

This clonotype showed up many times. This chain connects TRBV7-2 to TRBJ1-2; 10 nucleotides align to TRBD1. This CDR3 is 15 amino acids long. The trim removed 3 bases at V and 4 bases at J, leaving 5 bases unmatched. Germline lookup yields CDR1 SGHTA and CDR2 FQGNSA. The CDR3 loop is CASSFGQGGGYGYTF. The CDR3 DNA reads as TGTGCCAGCAGCTTCGGACAGGGGGGCGGCTATGGCTACACCTTC.

This clonotype was seen ten or more times. CDR3 in DNA: TGTGCCTGGAGGGGTCAGAATAACTATGGCTACACCTTC. Translation: CAWRGQNNYGYTF. This rearrangement joins TRBV30 to TRBJ1-2; D remains ambiguous. Trimming removed 3 bases at V and 1 base at J, with 9 bases between. Germline V lookup: CDR1 GTSNPN, CDR2 SVGIG (reference sequence). The CDR3 loop spans 13 amino acids.

This clonotype was counted ten times or more. This chain joins TRBV25-1 and TRBJ1-5; tentatively, D is TRBD1 (6 bases). CDR1 is MGHDK, CDR2 SYGVNS, per germline. The V end was cut by 2 bases, the J end by 2 bases, with 10 bases between. The CDR3 length is 15 residues. The CDR3 DNA follows: TGTGCCAGCAGTGAAGGGGGGCATGGCAATCAGCCCCAGCATTTT. Amino acids: CASSEGGHGNQPQHF.

This clonotype appeared many times. This sequence joins TRBV4-2 and TRBJ2-4, with 8 positions matching TRBD1. CDR3 length: 16 residues. CDR1 is LGHNA and CDR2 is YNFKEQ in the germline V gene. With 1 base clipped from V and 7 bases from J, the junction kept 9 bases outside the gene matches. CDR3 coding DNA: TGTGCCAGCAGCCAAGCCTGGGGGACAGGAGCTAACATTCAGTACTTC. It codes for CASSQAWGTGANIQYF.

The table lists this clonotype with many counts. The chain joins TRBV14 to TRBJ1-6; D is unclear. Germline V lookup: CDR1 SGHDN, CDR2 FVKESK. Trimming stripped 2 bases from V and 7 bases from J, with 21 bases between. This CDR3 has 18 amino acids. CDR3 protein: CASSQRSAGLKQNSPLHF. CDR3 in DNA: TGTGCCAGCAGCCAAAGGTCCGCCGGCCTGAAACAGAATTCACCCCTCCACTTT.

This clonotype was observed many times. The chain uses TRBV20-1 and TRBJ1-1, with D maybe TRBD1 (5 bases). V lost 2 bases and J lost 0, with 13 bases in between. Germline V gives CDR1 DFQATT, CDR2 SNEGSKA (reference sequence). The CDR3 is 15 residues long. CDR3 sequence reads: CSARNRDFLNTEAFF. CDR3 DNA: TGCAGTGCTAGAAACCGGGACTTCTTGAACACTGAAGCTTTCTTT.

This clonotype was picked up many times. CDR3 sequence: CSASTGTSWYF. The CDR3 DNA follows: TGCAGTGCTAGTACCGGGACTAGCTGGTACTTC. The chain carries TRBV20-1 and TRBJ2-7, with 9 bases identical to TRBD2. The CDR3 contains 11 residues. V dropped 3 bases and J dropped 12; count of bases not matched to a gene: 6. Germline-derived CDR1 and CDR2 are DFQATT and SNEGSKA (reference sequence).

This clonotype was detected many times. The chain employs TRBV12-3 or TRBV12-4 and TRBJ2-5; D remains ambiguous. The CDR3 length is 11 residues. V was clipped by 6 bases and J by 5 bases, with 7 bases between them. The CDR3 bases are TGTGCCAGCAGCTTATCGGAGACCCAGTACTTC. It encodes CASSLSETQYF.

This clonotype appeared many times. The chain joins TRBV11-1 to TRBJ2-5; TRBD1 is a possible D gene (5 bases). Trimming took off 5 bases at V and 2 bases at J, with 12 bases between the two ends. The germline V gene encodes CDR1 SGHAT and CDR2 FQDESV (reference sequence). The CDR3 is 14 residues long. DNA of the CDR3: TGTGCCAGCAGCCCCCGGACACATCAAGAGACCCAGTACTTC. Residues: CASSPRTHQETQYF. Filled out from reference TRBV11-1 and TRBJ2-5, the complete variable domain reads EAEVAQSPRYKITEKSQAVAFWCDPISGHATLYWYRQILGQGPELLVQFQDESVVDDSQLPKDRFSAERLKGVDSTLKIQPAELGDSAMYLCASSPRTHQETQYFGPGTRLLVL.

The chain combines TRBV5-1 with TRBJ2-7, with 9 bases fitting TRBD1. V lost 4 bases, J lost 3 bases, and 8 bases stayed unmatched. Germline V gene sequence: CDR1 SGHRS, CDR2 YFSETQ. CDR3 length equals 15 residues. CDR3 bases: TGCGCCAGCAGCGACGGGACAGGGCAGGGCTACGAGCAGTACTTC. It translates to CASSDGTGQGYEQYF.

This clonotype was counted at least ten times. The J gene is TRBJ2-3, the V gene TRBV25-1; D is unclear. The CDR3 length is 14 residues. CDR1 is MGHDK, CDR2 SYGVNS, per germline. V lost 3 bases to trimming and J lost 1 base, with 8 bases between them. As DNA, the CDR3 is TGTGCCAGCAGTGAGGGCGGACGCACAGATACGCAGTATTTT. Protein: CASSEGGRTDTQYF.

Ten or more counts support this clonotype. The V gene is TRBV2, the J gene TRBJ2-7; D is undetermined. Trimming cost V 4 bases and J 8 bases, with 12 bases left between them. The CDR3 extends over 12 amino acids. Germline V gene sequence: CDR1 SNHLY, CDR2 FYNNEI. The CDR3, as DNA: TGTGCCAGCAGTGTCGGTGATTCCCAGCAGTACTTC. Its translation: CASSVGDSQQYF.

The sample holds a few counts of this clonotype. The chain uses TRBV29-1 and TRBJ1-1; possible D gene TRBD1, 5 bases. There are 14 residues in the CDR3. V dropped 1 base and J dropped 4 bases, with 13 bases sitting between them. CDR1 is SQVTM and CDR2 is ANQGSEA in the germline V gene. CDR3 DNA sequence: TGCAGCGTTGAAGTTAGGGGAGGTACCACTGAAGCTTTCTTT. Its protein product is CSVEVRGGTTEAFF. The full variable domain, rest sourced from reference TRBV29-1 and TRBJ1-1, is SAVISQKPSRDICQRGTSLTIQCQVDSQVTMMFWYRQQPGQSLTLIATANQGSEATYESGFVIDKFPISRPNLTFSTLTVSNMSPEDSSIYLCSVEVRGGTTEAFFGQGTRLTVV.

This clonotype was recorded many times. The chain links TRBV24-1 to TRBJ2-1; 9 nucleotides align to TRBD2. J was trimmed by 8 bases and V by 6 bases; bases with no gene match: 22. The CDR3 has 19 amino acids. The V gene's germline CDR1 is KGHDR and CDR2 SFDVKD. The CDR3 protein is CATSTLTTLAGTTWDEQFF. DNA for the CDR3: TGTGCCACCAGTACCCTTACCACCCTAGCGGGGACAACTTGGGATGAGCAGTTCTTC.

This clonotype was detected ten times or more. V and J are TRBV5-6 and TRBJ2-1; possibly TRBD2 for D (5 bases). The length of the CDR3 is 13 residues. Germline-derived CDR1 and CDR2 are SGHDT and YYEEEE. The ends were cut back, 2 bases at V and 7 bases at J, with 10 bases in the middle. CDR3 in DNA: TGTGCCAGCAGCTTTGCGGGTGGGAATGAGCAGTTCTTC. It is translated as CASSFAGGNEQFF.

In its sample, this clonotype was seen many times. The chain carries TRBV2 and TRBJ2-5; no definite D call. Trimming left V 1 base short and J 6 bases short, with 6 bases between. The V gene's germline CDR1 is SNHLY and CDR2 FYNNEI. This CDR3 region has 12 residues. CDR3 bases: TGTGCCAGCAGTGAAGGGGGAAAGACCCAGTACTTC. Its translation is CASSEGGKTQYF.

This clonotype has a count of ten or more. V usage is TRBV2 and J usage is TRBJ1-2; possible D gene TRBD1, 6 bases. The germline V and J ends were trimmed by 6 bases and 2 bases, with 10 bases remaining between them. Per germline, CDR1 SNHLY and CDR2 FYNNEI. The CDR3 runs 13 residues. The CDR3 region is CASRDSSNYGYTF. DNA for the CDR3: TGTGCCAGCAGGGACAGCTCGAACTATGGCTACACCTTC.

About this clonotype itself: This may come from a read error, since a much larger clone is one base off. The gene calls are TRBV28 and TRBJ2-7; D is unclear. Germline V gene sequence: CDR1 MDHEN, CDR2 SYDVKM. This CDR3 contains 10 residues. The ends were cut back, 3 bases at V and 9 bases at J, with 6 bases in the middle. Here the CDR3 reads CASSLNGQYF. The CDR3 DNA reads as TGTGCCAGCAGTTTGAACGGGCAGTACTTC.